This TCR beta chain was identified during a study of blood T cell repertoires in COVID-19. The CDR3 loop spans 17 amino acids. Losses at the gene ends were 0 bases for V and 1 base for J; bases not matched to a gene: 10. Germline loops: CDR1 SGHDT, CDR2 YYEEEE. As originally analysed: For nucleated cells, counts were estimated from reference gene primer amplification. The method was immunoSEQ multiplex PCR; TCRdb's version includes in-frame clones alone and lacks a portion of them. Clone size and V and J calls were adopted from that table, with D and trimming inferred from the DNA. The sample lists approximately 82,000 clones, roughly 85% seen once, with around a third in the top ten.

The specimen sequenced was peripheral blood. This TCR came from a woman in her 70s with acute or convalescent COVID-19. The J gene is TRBJ2-7, the V gene TRBV5-6; TRBD1 aligns across 7 bases. For the CDR3, the DNA is TGTGCCAGCAGCTTGGCGGCTGCGACAGGGTTTTCCTACGAGCAGTACTTC. Protein product: CASSLAAATGFSYEQYF. Filled out from reference TRBV5-6 and TRBJ2-7, the complete variable domain reads DAGVTQSPTHLIKTRGQQVTLRCSPKSGHDTVSWYQQALGQGPQFIFQYYEEEERQRGNFPDRFSGHQFPNYSSELNVNALLLGDSALYLCASSLAAATGFSYEQYFGPGTRLTVT.